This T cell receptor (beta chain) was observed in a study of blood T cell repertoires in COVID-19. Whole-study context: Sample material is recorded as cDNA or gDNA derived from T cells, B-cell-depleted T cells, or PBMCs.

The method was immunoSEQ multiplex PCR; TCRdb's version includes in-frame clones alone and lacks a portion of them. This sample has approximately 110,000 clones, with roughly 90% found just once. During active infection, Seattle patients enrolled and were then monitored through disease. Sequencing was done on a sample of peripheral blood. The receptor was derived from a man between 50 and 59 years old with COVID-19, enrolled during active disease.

In nucleotides, the CDR3 is TGTGCCAGCAGCTTGGATCGGACAGGGGACTACGAGCAGTACGTC. Amino acid sequence: CASSLDRTGDYEQYV. The V gene is TRBV5-6, the J gene TRBJ2-7, with 9 positions matching TRBD1. This CDR3 has 15 amino acids. CDR1 and CDR2 (germline): SGHDT, YYEEEE. The V and J ends lost 0 bases and 3 bases, in that order; junction bases with no gene match: 4.